A single sample gave rise to the 4 T cell receptor beta chains below, sequenced in a study of cytomegalovirus exposure and HLA in healthy donors (dated by TCRdb to 2015 to 2018). Library preparation used the immunoSEQ multiplex PCR assay. The multiplex PCR relied on a mix of 60 forward primers for TCR Vbeta segments and 13 reverse primers for TCR Jbeta segments. The source is immuneACCESS, and TCRdb retained only in-frame sequences with V and J called. Part of the clones is not carried over; for the studies checked, unresolved V genes explain less than half of this, and the remainder is unexplained. The sample has over 100,000 clones on record, around 74% of them singletons. The top ten clonotypes cover roughly 7.5% of the sample. The sample comprised PBMCs. These receptors all come from a male donor in good health and CMV-seronegative.

The chain recombines TRBV19 with TRBJ2-1, with TRBD2 identical over 8 bases. The CDR3 loop spans 15 amino acids. Germline trimming cut 4 bases from V and 7 bases from J; bases unmatched to any gene: 9. CDR1 and CDR2 from the germline V gene are LNHDA and SQIVND (reference sequence). The CDR3 bases are TGTGCCAGTAGTACCCCCGGGACTAGTCTTAATGAGCAGTTCTTC. Residues: CASSTPGTSLNEQFF.

The J gene is TRBJ2-1, the V gene TRBV10-1; 8 positions match TRBD1. V lost 7 bases, J lost 5 bases, and 10 bases stayed unmatched. Germline values: CDR1 WNHNN, CDR2 SYGVQD (reference sequence). CDR3 length: 15 amino acids. The CDR3, as DNA: TGCGCCAGCACTTATGGGACAGGCCCTCACAATGAGCAGTTCTTC. This translates into CASTYGTGPHNEQFF.

The rearrangement links TRBV25-1 to TRBJ2-1; 16 bases agree with TRBD2. The V segment lost 5 bases and the J segment 9 bases; nucleotides outside the gene matches: 4. CDR1 MGHDK and CDR2 SYGVNS come from the germline V gene. The CDR3 covers 15 residues. CDR3 nucleotide sequence: TGTGCCAGCAGTAAGGGACTAGCGGGAGGGCCTGAGCAGTTCTTC. Translation gives CASSKGLAGGPEQFF.

This clone was seen a handful of times. The chain employs TRBV10-3 and TRBJ2-1; a weak D match, TRBD2 (6 bases). The CDR3 totals 15 residues. Trimming pared 2 bases from V and 8 bases from J, leaving 16 bases between. Germline V CDR1 and CDR2: ENHRY, SYGVKD. In DNA form, the CDR3 reads TGTGCCATCAGTGAGAGACTAGGGACTTTTCATGAGCAGTTCTTC. Translating it yields CAISERLGTFHEQFF.